This T cell receptor (beta chain) was profiled in a study of regulatory T cells in long-lasting Graves disease. General study points: Persistent disease was characterized by preferential usage of TRBV28, TRBJ1-2 and TRBJ2-5.

The sample's time point: persistent/refractory GD, antithyroid drugs over 5 years with positive TRAb. Isolated PBMC RNA provided the starting material for the TCR library. Criteria from the American Thyroid Association guidelines were applied to diagnose Graves' disease. Sequencing libraries for TCR beta were prepared with iRepertoire HTBI primers and Arm-PCR of CDR3 regions. Source study methods: Segment identification across samples yielded around 64 TRBV and more than twelve TRBJ segments. TCRdb reprocessed the multiplex PCR reads via MiXCR and lists one record per CDR3 protein. Clone size and V and J calls follow TCRdb, not the original study. The table lists more than 650,000 distinct CDR3 sequences, approximately 31% of them singletons, with 35% to 55% in the top ten. For this clonotype: The antigen remains unidentified.

The length of the CDR3 is 15 residues. V lost 3 bases to trimming and J lost 4 bases, with 12 bases between them. Germline loops: CDR1 SNHLY, CDR2 FYNNEI. The J gene is TRBJ2-2, the V gene TRBV2, with D perhaps TRBD1 or TRBD2 (5 bases each). The material sequenced was peripheral blood mononuclear cells (PBMCs), taken when the disease was refractory, from a patient treated with antithyroid drugs. This TCR was recovered from a female donor with Graves disease. As DNA, the CDR3 is TGTGCCAGCAGTGAGGCGAGGGGCGGCACCGGGGAGCTGTTTTTT. Protein sequence: CASSEARGGTGELFF.